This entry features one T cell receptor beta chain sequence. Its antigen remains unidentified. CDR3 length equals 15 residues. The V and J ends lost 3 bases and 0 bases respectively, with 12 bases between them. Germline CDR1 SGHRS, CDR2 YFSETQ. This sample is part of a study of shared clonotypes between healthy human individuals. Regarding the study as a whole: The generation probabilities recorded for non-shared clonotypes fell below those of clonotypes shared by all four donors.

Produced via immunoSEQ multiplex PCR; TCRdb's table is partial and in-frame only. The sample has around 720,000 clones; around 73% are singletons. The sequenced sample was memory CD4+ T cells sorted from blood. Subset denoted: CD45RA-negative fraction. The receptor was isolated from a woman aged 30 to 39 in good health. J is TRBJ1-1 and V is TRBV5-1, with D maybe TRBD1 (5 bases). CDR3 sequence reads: CASSSGRQMNTEAFF. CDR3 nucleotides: TGCGCCAGCAGCTCCGGCCGACAGATGAACACTGAAGCTTTCTTT. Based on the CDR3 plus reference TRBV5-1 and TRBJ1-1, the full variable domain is KAGVTQTPRYLIKTRGQQVTLSCSPISGHRSVSWYQQTPGQGLQFLFEYFSETQRNKGNFPGRFSGRQFSNSRSEMNVSTLELGDSALYLCASSSGRQMNTEAFFGQGTRLTVV.